Included here is one T cell receptor (beta chain) sequence, with context. Authors of the study amplified TCR beta CDR3 regions from RNA transcripts. HTBI primers were employed in a first-round RT-PCR of the TCR CDR3. TCRdb reanalysed the multiplex PCR reads using MiXCR and keeps one entry per CDR3 protein. The sample holds hundreds of thousands of distinct CDR3 sequences, under 15% seen once. The data were obtained in a study of T cells in Graves' hyperthyroidism and ophthalmopathy. PBMCs were sourced from roughly 9.3 ml fresh peripheral blood. This receptor was obtained from a woman aged 40 to 55 with Graves' ophthalmopathy. Sequences were obtained from blood.

The CDR3 DNA reads as TGTGCCAGCAGTGATACAGGGGGCCGGGACACTGAAGCTTTCTTT. As protein: CASSDTGGRDTEAFF. The J gene is TRBJ1-1, the V gene TRBV28; 9 nucleotides line up with TRBD1. The CDR3 runs 15 residues. The junction had 7 bases not matched to a gene; V was cut back by 5 bases and J by 3 bases. Germline-derived CDR1 and CDR2 are MDHEN and SYDVKM.